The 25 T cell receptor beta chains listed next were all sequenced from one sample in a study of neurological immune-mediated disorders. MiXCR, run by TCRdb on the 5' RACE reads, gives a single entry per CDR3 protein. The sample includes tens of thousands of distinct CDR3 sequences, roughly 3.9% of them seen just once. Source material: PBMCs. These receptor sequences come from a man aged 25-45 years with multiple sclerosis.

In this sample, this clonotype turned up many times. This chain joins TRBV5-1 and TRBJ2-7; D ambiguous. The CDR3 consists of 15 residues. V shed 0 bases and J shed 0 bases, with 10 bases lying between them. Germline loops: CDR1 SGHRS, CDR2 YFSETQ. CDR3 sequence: CASSLVAGSSYEQYF. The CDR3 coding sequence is TGCGCCAGCAGCTTGGTCGCTGGTTCCTCCTACGAGCAGTACTTC.

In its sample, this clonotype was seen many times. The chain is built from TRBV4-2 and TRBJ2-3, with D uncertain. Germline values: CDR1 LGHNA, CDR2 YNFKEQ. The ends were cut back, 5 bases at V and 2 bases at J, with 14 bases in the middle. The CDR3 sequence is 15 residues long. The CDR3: CASSGGVGFTDTQYF. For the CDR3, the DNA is TGTGCCAGCAGCGGCGGAGTGGGTTTCACAGATACGCAGTATTTT.

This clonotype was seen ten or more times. CDR3 nucleotide sequence: TGTGCCAGCAGCGAGGGAGGGCGGGAGACCCAGTACTTC. It specifies CASSEGGRETQYF. This chain joins TRBV6-5 and TRBJ2-5; the match to TRBD2 covers 7 bases. The CDR3 has 13 amino acids. Losses at the gene ends were 6 bases for V and 5 bases for J; bases not matched to a gene: 6. CDR1 is MNHEY, CDR2 SVGAGI, per germline.

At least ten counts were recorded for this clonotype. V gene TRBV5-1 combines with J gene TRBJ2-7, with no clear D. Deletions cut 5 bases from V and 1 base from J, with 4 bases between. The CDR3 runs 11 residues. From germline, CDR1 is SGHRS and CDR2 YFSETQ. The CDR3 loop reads CASRRSYEQYF. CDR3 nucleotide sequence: TGCGCCAGCAGAAGGTCCTACGAGCAGTACTTC.

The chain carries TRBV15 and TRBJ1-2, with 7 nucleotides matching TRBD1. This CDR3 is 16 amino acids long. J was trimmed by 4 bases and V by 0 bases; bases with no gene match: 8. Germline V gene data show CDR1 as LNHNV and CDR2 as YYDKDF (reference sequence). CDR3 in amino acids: CATSRDFLAGGYGYTF. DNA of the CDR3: TGTGCCACCAGCAGAGATTTCCTAGCAGGGGGCTATGGCTACACCTTC.

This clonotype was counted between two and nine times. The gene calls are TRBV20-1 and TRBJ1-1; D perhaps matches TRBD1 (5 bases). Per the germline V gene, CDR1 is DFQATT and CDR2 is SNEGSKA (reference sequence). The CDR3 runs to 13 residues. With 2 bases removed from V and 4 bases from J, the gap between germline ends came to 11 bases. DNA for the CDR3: TGCAGTGCTAGATGGGGGGAATTCACTGAAGCTTTCTTT. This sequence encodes CSARWGEFTEAFF.

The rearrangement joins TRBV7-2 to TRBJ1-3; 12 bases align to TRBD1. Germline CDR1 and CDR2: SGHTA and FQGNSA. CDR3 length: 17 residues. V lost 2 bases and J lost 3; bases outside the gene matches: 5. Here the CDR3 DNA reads TGTGCCAGCAGCTTAACCGGGACAGGGGGCTTTGGAAACACCATATATTTT. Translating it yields CASSLTGTGGFGNTIYF.

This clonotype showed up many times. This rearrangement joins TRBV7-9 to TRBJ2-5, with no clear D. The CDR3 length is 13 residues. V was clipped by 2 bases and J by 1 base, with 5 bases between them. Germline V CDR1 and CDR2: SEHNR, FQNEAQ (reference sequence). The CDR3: CASSLIGQETQYF. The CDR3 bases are TGTGCCAGCAGCTTAATAGGCCAAGAGACCCAGTACTTC.

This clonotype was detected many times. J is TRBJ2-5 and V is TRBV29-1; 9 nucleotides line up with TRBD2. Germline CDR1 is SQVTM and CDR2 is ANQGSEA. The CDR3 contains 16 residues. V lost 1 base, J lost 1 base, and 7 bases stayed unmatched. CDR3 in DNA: TGCAGCGTTGAAGGCCTGACTAGCGGCTCCCAAGAGACCCAGTACTTC. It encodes CSVEGLTSGSQETQYF. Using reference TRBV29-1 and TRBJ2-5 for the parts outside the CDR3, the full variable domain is SAVISQKPSRDICQRGTSLTIQCQVDSQVTMMFWYRQQPGQSLTLIATANQGSEATYESGFVIDKFPISRPNLTFSTLTVSNMSPEDSSIYLCSVEGLTSGSQETQYFGPGTRLLVL.

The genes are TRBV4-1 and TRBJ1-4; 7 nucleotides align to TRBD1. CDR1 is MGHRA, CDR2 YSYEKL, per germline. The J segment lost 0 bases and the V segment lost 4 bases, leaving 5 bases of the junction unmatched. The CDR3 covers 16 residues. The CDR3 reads CASSPRDRPTNEKLFF. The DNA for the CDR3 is TGCGCCAGCAGCCCCCGGGACAGACCAACTAATGAAAAACTGTTTTTT.

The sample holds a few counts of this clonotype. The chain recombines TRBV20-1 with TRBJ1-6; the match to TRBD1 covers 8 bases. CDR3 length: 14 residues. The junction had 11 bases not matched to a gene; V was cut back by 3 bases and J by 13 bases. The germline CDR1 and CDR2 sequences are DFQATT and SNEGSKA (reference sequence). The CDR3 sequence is CSARGQAHSSPLHF. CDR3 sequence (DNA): TGCAGTGCTAGGGGACAGGCCCATTCATCGCCCCTCCACTTT.

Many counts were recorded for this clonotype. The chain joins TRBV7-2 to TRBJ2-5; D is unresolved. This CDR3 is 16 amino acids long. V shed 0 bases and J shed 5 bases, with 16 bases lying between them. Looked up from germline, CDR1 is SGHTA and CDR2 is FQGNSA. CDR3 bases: TGTGCCAGCAGCTTAGCCCCCTGGCGAGCCCAGGAGACCCAGTACTTC. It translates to CASSLAPWRAQETQYF.

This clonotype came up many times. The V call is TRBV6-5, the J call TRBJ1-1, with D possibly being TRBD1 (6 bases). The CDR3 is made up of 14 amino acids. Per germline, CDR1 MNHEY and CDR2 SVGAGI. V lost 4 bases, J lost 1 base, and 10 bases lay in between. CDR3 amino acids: CASSFRDKNTEAFF. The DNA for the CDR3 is TGTGCCAGCAGTTTCCGGGACAAGAACACTGAAGCTTTCTTT.

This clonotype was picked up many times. The CDR3 DNA sequence: TGCGCCAGCAGCCCGGAGGGGTCTTATGGCTACACCTTC. Translated: CASSPEGSYGYTF. The rearrangement uses TRBV5-1 and TRBJ1-2; possible D gene TRBD1, 5 bases. The V gene lost 4 bases and the J gene lost 5 bases, with 12 bases spanning the gap. Germline loops: CDR1 SGHRS, CDR2 YFSETQ. The CDR3 has 13 amino acids.

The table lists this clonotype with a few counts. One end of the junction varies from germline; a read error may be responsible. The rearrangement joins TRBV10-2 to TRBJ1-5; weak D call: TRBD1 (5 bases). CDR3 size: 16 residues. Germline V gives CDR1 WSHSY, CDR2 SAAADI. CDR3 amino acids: CASRAGRGYVSQPQNF. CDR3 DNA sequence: TGCGCCAGCCGGGCCGGTAGGGGATACGTGAGTCAGCCCCAGAATTTT.

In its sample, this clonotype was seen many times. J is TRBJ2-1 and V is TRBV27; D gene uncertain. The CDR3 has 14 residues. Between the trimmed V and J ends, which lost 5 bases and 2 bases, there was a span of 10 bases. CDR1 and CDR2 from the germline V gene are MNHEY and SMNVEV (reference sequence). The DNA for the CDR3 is TGTGCCAGCAGTGAGAGTACCCCCTACAATGAGCAGTTCTTC. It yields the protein CASSESTPYNEQFF.

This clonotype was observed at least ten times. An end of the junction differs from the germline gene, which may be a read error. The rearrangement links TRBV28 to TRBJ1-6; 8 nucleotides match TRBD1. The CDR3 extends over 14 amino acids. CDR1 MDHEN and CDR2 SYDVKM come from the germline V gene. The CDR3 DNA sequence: TGTGCCAGCAGTCCGGACAGGGAGGTCGCACCCCTCAACTTT. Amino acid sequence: CASSPDREVAPLNF.

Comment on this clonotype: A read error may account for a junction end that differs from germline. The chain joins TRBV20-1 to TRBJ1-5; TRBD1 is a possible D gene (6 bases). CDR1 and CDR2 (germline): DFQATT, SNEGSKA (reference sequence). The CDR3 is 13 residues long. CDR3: CSAQRGGDQPQNF. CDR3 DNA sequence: TGCAGTGCCCAAAGGGGGGGGGATCAGCCCCAGAATTTT.

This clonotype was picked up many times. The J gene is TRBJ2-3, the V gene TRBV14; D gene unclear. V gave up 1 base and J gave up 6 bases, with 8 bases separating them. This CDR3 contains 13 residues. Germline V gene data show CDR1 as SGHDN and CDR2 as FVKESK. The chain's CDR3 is CASSQAARDTQYF. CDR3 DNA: TGTGCCAGCAGCCAAGCAGCTAGGGATACGCAGTATTTT.

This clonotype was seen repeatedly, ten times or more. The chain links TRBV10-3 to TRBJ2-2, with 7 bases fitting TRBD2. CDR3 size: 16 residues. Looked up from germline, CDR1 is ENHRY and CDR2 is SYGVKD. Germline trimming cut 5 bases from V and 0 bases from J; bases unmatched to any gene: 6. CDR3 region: CAISNSGTTNTGELFF. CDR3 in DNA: TGTGCCATCAGTAACTCCGGGACTACGAACACCGGGGAGCTGTTTTTT.

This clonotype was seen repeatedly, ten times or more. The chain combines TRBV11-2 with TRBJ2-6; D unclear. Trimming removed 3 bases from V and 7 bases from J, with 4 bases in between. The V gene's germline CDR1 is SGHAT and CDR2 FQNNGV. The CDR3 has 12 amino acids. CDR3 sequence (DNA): TGTGCCAGCAGCTTGGGTGCCAACGTCCTGACTTTC. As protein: CASSLGANVLTF.

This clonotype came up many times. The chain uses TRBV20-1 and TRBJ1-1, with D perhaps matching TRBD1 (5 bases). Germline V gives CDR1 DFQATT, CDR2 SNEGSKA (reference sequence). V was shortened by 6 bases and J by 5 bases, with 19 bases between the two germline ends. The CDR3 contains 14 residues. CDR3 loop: CSATPPGTWTEAFF. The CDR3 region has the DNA TGCAGTGCCACCCCTCCCGGGACTTGGACTGAAGCTTTCTTT.

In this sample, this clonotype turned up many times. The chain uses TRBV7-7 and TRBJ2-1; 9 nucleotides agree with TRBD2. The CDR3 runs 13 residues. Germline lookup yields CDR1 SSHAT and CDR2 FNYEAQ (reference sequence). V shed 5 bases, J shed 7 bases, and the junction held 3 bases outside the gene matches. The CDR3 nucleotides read TGTGCCAGCAGCCCAAGCGGGGGGAATGAGCAGTTCTTC. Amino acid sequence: CASSPSGGNEQFF.

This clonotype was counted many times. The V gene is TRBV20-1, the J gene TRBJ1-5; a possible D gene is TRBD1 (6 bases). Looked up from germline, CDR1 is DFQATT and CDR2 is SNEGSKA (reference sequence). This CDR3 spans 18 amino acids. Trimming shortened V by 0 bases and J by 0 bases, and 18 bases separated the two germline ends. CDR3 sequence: CSARDRGFRTDSNQPQHF. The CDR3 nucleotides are TGCAGTGCTAGAGATAGAGGGTTCAGGACAGATAGCAATCAGCCCCAGCATTTT.

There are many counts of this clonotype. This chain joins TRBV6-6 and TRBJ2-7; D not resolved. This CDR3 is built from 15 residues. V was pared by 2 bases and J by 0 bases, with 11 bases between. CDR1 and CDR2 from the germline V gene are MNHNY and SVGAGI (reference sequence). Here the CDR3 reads CASSYVGDSSYEQYF. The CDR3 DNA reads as TGTGCCAGCAGTTACGTTGGCGATAGCTCCTACGAGCAGTACTTC.